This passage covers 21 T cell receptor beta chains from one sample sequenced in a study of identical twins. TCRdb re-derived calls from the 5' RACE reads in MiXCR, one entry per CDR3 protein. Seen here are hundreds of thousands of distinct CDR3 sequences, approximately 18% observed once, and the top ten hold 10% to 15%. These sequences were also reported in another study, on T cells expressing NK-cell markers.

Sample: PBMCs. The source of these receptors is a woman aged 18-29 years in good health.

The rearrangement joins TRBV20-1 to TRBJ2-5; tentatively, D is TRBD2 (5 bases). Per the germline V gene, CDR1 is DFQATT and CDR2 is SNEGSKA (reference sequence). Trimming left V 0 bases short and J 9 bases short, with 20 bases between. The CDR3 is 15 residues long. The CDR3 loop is CSARDFSARAESQYF. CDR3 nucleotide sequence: TGCAGTGCTAGAGATTTCTCGGCCAGAGCGGAGTCCCAGTACTTC.

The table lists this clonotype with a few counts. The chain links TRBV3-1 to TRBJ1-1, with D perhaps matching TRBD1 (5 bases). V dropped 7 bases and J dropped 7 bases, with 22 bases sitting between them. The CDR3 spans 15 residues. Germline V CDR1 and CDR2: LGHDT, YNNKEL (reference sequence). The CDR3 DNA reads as TGTGCCAGCACGGCCAAGGGACCCCTTGGAGGTGAAGCTTTCTTT. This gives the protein CASTAKGPLGGEAFF.

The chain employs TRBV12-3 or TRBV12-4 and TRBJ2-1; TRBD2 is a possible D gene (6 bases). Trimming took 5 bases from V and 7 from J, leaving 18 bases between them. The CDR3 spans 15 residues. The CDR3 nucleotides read TGTGCCAGCAGTCCAAGACCGGGAGTGGGGAATGAGCAGTTCTTC. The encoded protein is CASSPRPGVGNEQFF.

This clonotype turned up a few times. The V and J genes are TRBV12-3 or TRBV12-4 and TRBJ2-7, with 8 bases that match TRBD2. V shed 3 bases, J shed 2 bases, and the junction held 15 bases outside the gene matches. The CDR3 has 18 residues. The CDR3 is CASSFGLAGRINTYEQYF. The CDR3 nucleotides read TGTGCCAGCAGTTTCGGGTTAGCGGGGAGGATAAACACCTACGAGCAGTACTTC.

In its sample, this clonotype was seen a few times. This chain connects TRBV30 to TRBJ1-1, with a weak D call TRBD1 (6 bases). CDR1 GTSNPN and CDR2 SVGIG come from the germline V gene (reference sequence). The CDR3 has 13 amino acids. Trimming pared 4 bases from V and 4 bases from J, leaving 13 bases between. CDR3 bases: TGTGCCTGGATGGCAGGGGATGGCACTGAAGCTTTCTTT. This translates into CAWMAGDGTEAFF.

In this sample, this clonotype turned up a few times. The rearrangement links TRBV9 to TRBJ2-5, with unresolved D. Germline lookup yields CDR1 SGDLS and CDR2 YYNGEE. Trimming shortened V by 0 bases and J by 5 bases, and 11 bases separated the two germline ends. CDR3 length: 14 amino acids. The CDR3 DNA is TGTGCCAGCAGCGTAGAGGGCCATGTGGAGACCCAGTACTTC. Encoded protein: CASSVEGHVETQYF.

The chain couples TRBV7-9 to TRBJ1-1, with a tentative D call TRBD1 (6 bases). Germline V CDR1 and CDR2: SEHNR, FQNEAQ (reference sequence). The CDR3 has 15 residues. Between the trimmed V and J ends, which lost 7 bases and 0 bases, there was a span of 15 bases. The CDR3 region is CASIRSGQLNTEAFF. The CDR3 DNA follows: TGTGCCAGCATCCGATCCGGACAGTTGAACACTGAAGCTTTCTTT.

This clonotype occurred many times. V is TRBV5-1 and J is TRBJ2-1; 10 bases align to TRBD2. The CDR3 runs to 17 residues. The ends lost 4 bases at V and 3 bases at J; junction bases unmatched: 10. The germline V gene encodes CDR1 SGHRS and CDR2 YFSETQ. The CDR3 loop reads CASSLRELAGNYNEQFF. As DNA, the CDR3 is TGCGCCAGCAGCCTTCGGGAACTAGCGGGGAACTACAATGAGCAGTTCTTC.

The CDR3 protein is CSGADVNEQFF. CDR3 bases: TGCAGTGGGGCGGACGTAAATGAGCAGTTCTTC. This chain links TRBV20-1 with TRBJ2-1; no firm D call. The CDR3 is 11 residues long. Germline loops: CDR1 DFQATT, CDR2 SNEGSKA (reference sequence). Trimming shortened V by 7 bases and J by 7 bases, and 11 bases separated the two germline ends.

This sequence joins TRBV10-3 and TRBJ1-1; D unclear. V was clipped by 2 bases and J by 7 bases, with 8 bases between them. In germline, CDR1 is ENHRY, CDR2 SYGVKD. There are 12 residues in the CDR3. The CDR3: CAISEGGIEAFF. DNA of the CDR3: TGTGCCATCAGTGAGGGTGGGATTGAAGCTTTCTTT.

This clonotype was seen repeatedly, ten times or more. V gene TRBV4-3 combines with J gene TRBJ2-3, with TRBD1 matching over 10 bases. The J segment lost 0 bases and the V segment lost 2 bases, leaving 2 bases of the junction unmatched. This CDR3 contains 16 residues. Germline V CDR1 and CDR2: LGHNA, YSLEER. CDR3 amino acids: CASSQRQGASTDTQYF. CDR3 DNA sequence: TGCGCCAGCAGCCAACGACAGGGGGCGAGCACAGATACGCAGTATTTT.

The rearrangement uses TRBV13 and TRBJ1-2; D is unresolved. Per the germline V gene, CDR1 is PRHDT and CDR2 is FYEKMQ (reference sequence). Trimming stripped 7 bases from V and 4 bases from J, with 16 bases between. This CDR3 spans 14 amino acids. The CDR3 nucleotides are TGTGCCAGCATCCCAGATGGGGTTGGCTATGGCTACACCTTC. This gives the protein CASIPDGVGYGYTF.

CDR3 DNA sequence: TGTGCCAGCACCAAGTTGAGGGGGACCGCCTTTCCTGACGAGCAGTACTTC. Translating it yields CASTKLRGTAFPDEQYF. This chain joins TRBV7-2 and TRBJ2-7; TRBD1 is a possible D gene (6 bases). V gave up 7 bases and J gave up 5 bases, with 27 bases separating them. The CDR3 is 17 residues long. Germline V gene sequence: CDR1 SGHTA, CDR2 FQGNSA.

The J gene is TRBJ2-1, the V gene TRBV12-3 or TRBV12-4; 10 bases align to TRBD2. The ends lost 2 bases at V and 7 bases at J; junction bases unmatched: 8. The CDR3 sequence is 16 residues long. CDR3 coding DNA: TGTGCCAGCAGTTTACTAGCGGGGGCCAAGCGGAATGAGCAGTTCTTC. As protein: CASSLLAGAKRNEQFF.

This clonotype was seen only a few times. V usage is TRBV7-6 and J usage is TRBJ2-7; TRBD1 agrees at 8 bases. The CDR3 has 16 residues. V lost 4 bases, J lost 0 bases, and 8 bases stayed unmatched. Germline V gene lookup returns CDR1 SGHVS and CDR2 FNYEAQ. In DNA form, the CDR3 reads TGTGCCAGCAGCTCGGGCACCGGGACAGGCTCCTACGAGCAGTACTTC. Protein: CASSSGTGTGSYEQYF.

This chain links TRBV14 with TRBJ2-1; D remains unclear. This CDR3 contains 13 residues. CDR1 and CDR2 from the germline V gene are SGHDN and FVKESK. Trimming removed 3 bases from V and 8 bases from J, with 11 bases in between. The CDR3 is CASSQATRYEQFF. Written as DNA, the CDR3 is TGTGCCAGCAGCCAGGCTACTCGCTATGAGCAGTTCTTC.

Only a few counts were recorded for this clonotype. The CDR3 loop is CASSYQGGPSGELFF. CDR3 bases: TGTGCCAGCAGTTATCAGGGGGGCCCATCCGGGGAGCTGTTTTTT. The rearrangement links TRBV6-5 to TRBJ2-2, with a weak D call TRBD1 (7 bases). V lost 3 bases and J lost 6, with 14 bases in between. Germline-derived CDR1 and CDR2 are MNHEY and SVGAGI. The length of the CDR3 is 15 residues.

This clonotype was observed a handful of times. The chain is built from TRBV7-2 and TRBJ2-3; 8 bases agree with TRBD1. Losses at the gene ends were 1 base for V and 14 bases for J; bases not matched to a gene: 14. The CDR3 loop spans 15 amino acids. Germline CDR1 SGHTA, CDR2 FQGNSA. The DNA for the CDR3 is TGTGCCAGCAGCTTAGTAGCCGACAGGGGTTACGGGGGGTATTTT. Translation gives CASSLVADRGYGGYF.

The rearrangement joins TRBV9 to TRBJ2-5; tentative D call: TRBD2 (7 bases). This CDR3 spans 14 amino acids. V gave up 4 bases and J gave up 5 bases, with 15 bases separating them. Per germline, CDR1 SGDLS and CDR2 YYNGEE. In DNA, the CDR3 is TGTGCCAGCAGCTCTCCCGCGGGGGCGGAGACCCAGTACTTC. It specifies CASSSPAGAETQYF.

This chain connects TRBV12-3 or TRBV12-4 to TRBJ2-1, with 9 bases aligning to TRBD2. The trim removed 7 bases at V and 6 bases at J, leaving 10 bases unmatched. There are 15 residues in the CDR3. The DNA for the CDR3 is TGTGCCAGCAACTGGGCGGGAGGGCCTCGCAATGAGCAGTTCTTC. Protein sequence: CASNWAGGPRNEQFF.

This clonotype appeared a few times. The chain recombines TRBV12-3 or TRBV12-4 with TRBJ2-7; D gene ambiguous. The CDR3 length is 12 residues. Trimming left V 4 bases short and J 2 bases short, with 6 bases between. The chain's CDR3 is CASSSWPYEQYF. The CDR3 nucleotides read TGTGCCAGCAGTTCTTGGCCCTACGAGCAGTACTTC.